This TCR beta chain comes out of a study of control samples from healthy donors and cancer patients. TCRdb's copy holds only in-frame clones and misses some; the assay was immunoSEQ multiplex PCR. This sample yields around 150,000 clones, of which around 90% are seen a single time; 12% belongs to the top ten. Trimming pared 2 bases from V and 7 bases from J, leaving 8 bases between. Per germline, CDR1 LGHDT and CDR2 YNNKEL (reference sequence). The CDR3 covers 13 residues. The origin of this receptor is a man aged 30 to 39 in good health. This chain joins TRBV3-1 (or the pseudogene TRBV3-2) and TRBJ2-2; no clear D gene. Sequenced input: blood. The CDR3 DNA follows: TGTGCCAGCAGCCAATCGGTCGACGGGGAGCTGTTTTTT. Protein: CASSQSVDGELFF.